The 9 T cell receptor beta chains listed next were all sequenced from one sample in a study of T cell responses to AZD1222 COVID-19 vaccine. Sequencing was performed with immunoSEQ multiplex PCR; in TCRdb, only in-frame clones are kept and a portion is missing. The sample includes around 110,000 clones, about 90% of them seen just once. The sequenced sample was peripheral blood, obtained on day 0 of AZD1222 vaccination. The receptor source for this set is an adult in good health.

The chain carries TRBV7-2 and TRBJ2-7; D not certain. Germline CDR1 is SGHTA and CDR2 is FQGNSA. The CDR3 consists of 13 residues. V shed 2 bases and J shed 0 bases, with 5 bases lying between them. The CDR3 DNA reads as TGTGCCAGCAGCTTAATGAGCTCCTACGAGCAGTACTTC. Translated: CASSLMSSYEQYF.

The chain links TRBV30 to TRBJ1-1; D may be TRBD1 (5 bases). The germline CDR1 and CDR2 sequences are GTSNPN and SVGIG (reference sequence). V dropped 0 bases and J dropped 0 bases, with 14 bases sitting between them. The CDR3 sequence is 16 residues long. This CDR3 reads CAWSVSQGILNTEAFF. The CDR3 coding sequence is TGTGCCTGGAGTGTATCTCAGGGAATTCTGAACACTGAAGCTTTCTTT.

The gene calls are TRBV28 and TRBJ2-7; 8 bases are shared with TRBD1. The junction had 5 bases not matched to a gene; V was cut back by 3 bases and J by 1 base. In germline, CDR1 is MDHEN, CDR2 SYDVKM. This CDR3 is built from 15 residues. CDR3 coding DNA: TGTGCCAGCAGTTTCTTCCAGGGGGCTTCCTACGAGCAGTACTTC. Encoded protein: CASSFFQGASYEQYF.

V and J are TRBV7-9 and TRBJ2-2; 7 bases are a match to TRBD2. V lost 0 bases and J lost 7; bases outside the gene matches: 2. Germline CDR1 is SEHNR and CDR2 is FQNEAQ (reference sequence). The CDR3 covers 14 residues. In nucleotides, the CDR3 is TGTGCCAGCAGCTTAGCGGGAGGGATCGGGGAGCTGTTTTTT. Its protein product is CASSLAGGIGELFF.

The sample holds a few counts of this clone. V is TRBV5-4 and J is TRBJ2-7; 10 bases align to TRBD2. The CDR3 sequence is 15 residues long. V was pared by 5 bases and J by 0 bases, with 5 bases of the junction left unmatched. The germline V gene encodes CDR1 SGHNT and CDR2 YYREEE (reference sequence). The CDR3 DNA sequence: TGTGCCAGCAGTTTGACTAGCGGGTTCTCCTACGAGCAGTACTTC. Residues: CASSLTSGFSYEQYF.

The rearrangement uses TRBV5-1 and TRBJ1-5; 7 bases are shared with TRBD1. The J segment lost 9 bases and the V segment lost 6 bases, leaving 9 bases of the junction unmatched. CDR1 and CDR2 from the germline V gene are SGHRS and YFSETQ. This CDR3 is built from 13 residues. The CDR3 here is CASTRTGFRPQHF. CDR3 sequence (DNA): TGCGCCAGCACTCGGACAGGTTTTAGGCCCCAGCATTTT.

This rearrangement joins TRBV14 to TRBJ1-5, with D unclear. Trimming stripped 4 bases from V and 0 bases from J, with 4 bases between. CDR1 is SGHDN, CDR2 FVKESK, per germline. CDR3 length equals 13 residues. The CDR3 DNA reads as TGTGCCAGCAGCCTGTATAGCAATCAGCCCCAGCATTTT. Protein sequence: CASSLYSNQPQHF.

The V gene is TRBV12-3 or TRBV12-4, the J gene TRBJ1-1, with D maybe TRBD1 (5 bases). Trimming removed 6 bases at V and 11 bases at J, with 13 bases between. This CDR3 is 11 amino acids long. The CDR3 is CASRLGDVAFF. CDR3 nucleotide sequence: TGTGCCAGCAGACTAGGGGACGTGGCTTTCTTT.

This rearrangement joins TRBV6-1 to TRBJ1-2, with a possible D match to TRBD1 (5 bases). Germline V gene data show CDR1 as MNHNS and CDR2 as SASEGT. The V end was cut by 3 bases, the J end by 0 bases, with 11 bases between. The CDR3 spans 15 residues. CDR3: CASSDRAAANYGYTF. The DNA of the CDR3 is TGTGCCAGCAGTGACAGGGCGGCCGCTAACTATGGCTACACCTTC.